The rows below give T cell receptor beta chains drawn from one sample of a study of beta chain features in type 1 diabetes. Profiling relied on immunoSEQ multiplex PCR, and the TCRdb table lists in-frame clones only, not all of them. The repertoire holds about 260,000 clones, about a fifth seen once, with about 0.028% in the top ten. The sequencing input was naive CD4+ T cells from blood. These receptors were collected from a woman aged 40 to 49 with type 1 diabetes. Each CDR3 is given without its conserved first and last residue. The order of the fields is V gene, CDR3 length, J gene, CDR3 protein.

V: TRBV4-3; length: 16; J: TRBJ2-7; CDR3: ASRLSINGLAGTYEQY
V: TRBV29-1; length: 13; J: TRBJ2-1; CDR3: SVDSRGGDGGEQF
V: TRBV7-9; length: 12; J: TRBJ2-5; CDR3: ASSRQGPQETQY
V: TRBV4-3; length: 13; J: TRBJ1-1; CDR3: ASSQLQNTNTEAF
V: TRBV28; length: 12; J: TRBJ2-3; CDR3: ASITGGPTDTQY
V: TRBV18; length: 11; J: TRBJ2-7; CDR3: ASSPSIEYEQY
V: TRBV9; length: 12; J: TRBJ2-3; CDR3: ASSPRDPSDTQY
V: TRBV9; length: 12; J: TRBJ1-5; CDR3: ASSRAGGNQPQH
V: TRBV29-1; length: 12; J: TRBJ1-2; CDR3: SVFGTADNYGYT
V: TRBV20-1; length: 9; J: TRBJ2-3; CDR3: SARQSDTQY
V: TRBV7-9; length: 10; J: TRBJ2-3; CDR3: ASGSYTDTQY
V: TRBV15; length: 15; J: TRBJ2-3; CDR3: ATSPLTSSLSTDTQY
V: TRBV7-9; length: 14; J: TRBJ2-1; CDR3: ASSLVDRGYGNEQF
V: TRBV5-1; length: 14; J: TRBJ2-3; CDR3: ASSLAGDRGRGTQY
V: TRBV6-5; length: 12; J: TRBJ1-4; CDR3: ASRATSEVEKLF
V: TRBV30; length: 11; J: TRBJ1-5; CDR3: AWSGGVGQPQH
V: TRBV7-3; length: 12; J: TRBJ2-2; CDR3: ASSLQGVTGELF
V: TRBV19; length: 12; J: TRBJ2-1; CDR3: ASRSGRVGNEQF
V: TRBV4-1; length: 16; J: TRBJ2-7; CDR3: ASSQDPPTGALPYEQY
V: TRBV9; length: 13; J: TRBJ2-3; CDR3: ASSLRTGPADTQY
V: TRBV15; length: 14; J: TRBJ2-2; CDR3: ATSRDRARGPGELF
V: TRBV30; length: 9; J: TRBJ1-2; CDR3: ACLTTGGYT
V: TRBV7-8; length: 14; J: TRBJ2-3; CDR3: ASSLIAGEVWDTQY
V: TRBV28; length: 16; J: TRBJ2-7; CDR3: ASTDPSFRAGGFYEQY
V: TRBV6-5; length: 13; J: TRBJ2-2; CDR3: ASSTRGTNTGELF
V: TRBV25-1; length: 13; J: TRBJ2-7; CDR3: ASSEAGTLSYEQY
V: TRBV7-2; length: 11; J: TRBJ2-5; CDR3: ASSLSGGETQY